This T cell receptor beta chain derives from a study of T cell responses to AZD1222 COVID-19 vaccine. Study-wide context: Second-dose intervals of approximately 4 or approximately 12 weeks were pooled. Study-level findings and limits: Clonal diversity was possibly underestimated; the donors were predominantly white British and more often female. The study identified only 6 or 7 AZD1222 recipients as seropositive at baseline. Scientists sampled the repertoires only once the peak T cell response had passed.

Notes on this clone: Its antigen is undetermined.

Produced via immunoSEQ multiplex PCR; TCRdb's table is partial and in-frame only. The data hold about 100,000 clones, with about 86% observed a single time. J was trimmed by 5 bases and V by 4 bases; bases with no gene match: 10. This CDR3 is 15 amino acids long. The V gene's germline CDR1 is SGHNT and CDR2 YYREEE (reference sequence). The sequence derives from an adult in good health. Source: peripheral blood, taken on day 0 of AZD1222 vaccination. The genes are TRBV5-4 and TRBJ2-7, with 9 bases lining up with TRBD1. CDR3 protein: CASSNPGQGAHEQYF. The CDR3 coding sequence is TGTGCCAGCAGCAATCCGGGACAGGGTGCCCACGAGCAGTACTTC.